The entry that follows covers one T cell receptor beta chain sequence. These data originate in a study of blood T cell repertoires in COVID-19. About the study: Collection of acute and convalescent COVID-19 samples took place in the United States, Italy and Spain. Sources were T cells, B-cell-depleted T cells, or PBMCs; the material itself was cDNA or gDNA.

Patients at the Seattle site were enrolled during active infection and followed longitudinally. V lost 1 base and J 3 bases, leaving 14 bases between the germline ends. CDR1 and CDR2 (germline): SGHNT, YYREEE (reference sequence). The CDR3 spans 15 residues. Original processing notes: Using reference gene primer amplification, nucleated cell counts were estimated. Measured with immunoSEQ multiplex PCR; TCRdb has only the in-frame clones, and not every one. The V and J calls and clone size are taken from that table; D and trimming were inferred from the DNA. The sample holds hundreds of thousands of clones, 81% seen once.

The receptor was isolated from a woman older than 75 with COVID-19, enrolled during active disease. Source material: peripheral blood. The rearrangement joins TRBV5-4 to TRBJ2-7; tentatively, D is TRBD1 (8 bases). CDR3 residues: CASSLTGGGIYEQYF. CDR3 DNA sequence: TGTGCCAGCAGCTTGACAGGGGGGGGTATCTACGAGCAGTACTTC.